The present T cell receptor beta chain was sequenced within a study of identical twins (dated by TCRdb to the mid-2010s). Broadly, across the study: TCR alpha and beta repertoires from monozygotic twins, unrelated adults of various ages and cord blood were deep-sequenced to test whether fetal clonotypes persist. To rule out contamination, the twin experiments were replicated at different times with different library preparation protocols. Overall results and qualifications from the work: Abundant cord blood beta clonotypes carried fewer insertions; young adult naive repertoires showed a weaker similar trend, while memory repertoires showed none. Because the same donors could not be followed over many years, conclusions were based on cross-sectional statistical analysis. Invariant T cells such as MAIT and iNKT could partly confound zero-insertion analyses, although diverse VJ usage argued against such confounding for most clonotypes. In beta out-of-frame sequences, excess twin sharing was weaker, because having fewer shared sequences lowered the signal-to-noise ratio. Out-of-frame TCR alpha sharing in monozygotic twins was systematically underestimated by recombination models, whereas sharing between unrelated individuals was in agreement with the recombination models. Compared with coincidental sharing between unrelated individuals, an excess of low generation-probability sequences was observed among out-of-frame TCR alpha sequences shared between twins.

The library was built by means of 5' RACE. The data were produced on an Illumina HiSeq 2000. Template switching added a universal primer binding site, and the final cDNA carried a unique molecular identifier that allowed TCR cDNA molecules to be counted accurately. First-strand cDNA for TCR alpha and beta chains was synthesized from specific primers in the conserved constant-segment region. To control for contamination, every cDNA library was double barcoded, receiving both a SMART-Mk sample barcode and Illumina barcodes. Two successive PCR steps introduced TruSeq adapter sequences along with Illumina sample barcodes. The TCR alpha and beta cDNA libraries were sequenced on the Illumina HiSeq platform using custom primers. Concerning the study's data processing: MiGEC processed the raw reads to extract unique molecular identifiers, while MiXCR was used to determine the CDR3 positions. Recombination models were inferred per individual with the repgenHMM and IGoR tools using an EM algorithm. Shared clonotypes were analyzed with the tcR package in R, and sharing was normalized by the product of cloneset sizes. Out-of-frame nonproductive sequences were analyzed to study raw recombination free of thymic and clonal selection effects. TCRdb cleaned the public reads at Q25 with fastp, built clones with MiXCR and kept in-frame beta chains. Rows are unified per CDR3 protein, each entry keeping the most common DNA and genes. The V and J calls here are based on TCRdb, not the publication. The sample table contains 600,000 to 850,000 distinct CDR3 sequences; only one count was recorded for roughly 18% of them. Around 13% of the sample rests with the top ten.

Based on the germline V gene (reference sequence), the CDR1 and CDR2 sequences are DFQATT and SNEGSKA. The germline ends are 16 bases apart after V is trimmed by 5 bases and J by 5 bases. From the cysteine up to the phenylalanine, the CDR3 has a length of 14 residues. Solely the CDR3 DNA is kept, with 42 bases framed from the first base. Every donor was a healthy Caucasian. Three pairs of female monozygotic twins, all aged about 18 to 30 years, made up the twin cohort. The RNA used for TCR libraries was isolated from peripheral blood mononuclear cells. In this sample, this clonotype turned up a few times. This receptor's antigen is unknown. No base qualities exist here, and no much larger clone lies one base off it. This same sample was also taken into another study, of T cells expressing NK-cell markers. The second investigation adds: In sorted CD3+CD56+NKG2C+, CD3+CD56+NKG2C- and CD3+CD56-NKG2C+ T-cell subsets from several donors, TCR beta-chain repertoires were profiled. Of the eight sequenced donors, seven were found to be HCMV-seropositive and one was found to be HCMV-seronegative. In several experiments an anti-gammadeltaTCR antibody was added to restrict sorting to alphabetaTCR-expressing T cells. For over five donors, the dominant CD3+CD56+NKG2C+ clonotypes were among the top 10 CD8+ clonotypes and accounted for 1.0-7.0% of CD8+ T cells. Those dominant clonotypes were again the most abundant among CD3+CD56-NKG2C+ cells in four donors, at about 28.3-65%. Whether the expanded NKG2C-expressing T cell clones were specific for HCMV antigens was left unclear. The eight sequenced donors were randomly selected healthy volunteers, three men and five women. HCMV-specific IgG was detected in serum with a commercial ELISA kit to determine HCMV serostatus. For a handful of donors, bulk peripheral blood T-cell repertoires were also sequenced from unsorted PBMC. MIGEC was used to demultiplex reads and group the reads by UMI, and MiTCR was used to assemble and quantify clonotypes. Only TCR cDNA sequences supported by at least two reads were kept to exclude erroneous sequences. Downstream repertoire analysis used the tcR package, and clonotypes were matched across fractions by CDR3 nucleotide sequence plus V segment. VDJmatch was used to annotate antigen specificity against VDJdb, with one amino acid substitution allowed in CDR3.

This clonotype was obtained from a woman younger than 35 in good health. The rearranged chain carries TRBV20-1 and TRBJ2-1; confidence is insufficient to name the D gene. Sequenced input: PBMCs. For the CDR3, the sequence is CSALGLTYDNEQFF. The DNA reads TGCAGTGCTCTAGGGTTAACGTATGACAATGAGCAGTTCTTC.